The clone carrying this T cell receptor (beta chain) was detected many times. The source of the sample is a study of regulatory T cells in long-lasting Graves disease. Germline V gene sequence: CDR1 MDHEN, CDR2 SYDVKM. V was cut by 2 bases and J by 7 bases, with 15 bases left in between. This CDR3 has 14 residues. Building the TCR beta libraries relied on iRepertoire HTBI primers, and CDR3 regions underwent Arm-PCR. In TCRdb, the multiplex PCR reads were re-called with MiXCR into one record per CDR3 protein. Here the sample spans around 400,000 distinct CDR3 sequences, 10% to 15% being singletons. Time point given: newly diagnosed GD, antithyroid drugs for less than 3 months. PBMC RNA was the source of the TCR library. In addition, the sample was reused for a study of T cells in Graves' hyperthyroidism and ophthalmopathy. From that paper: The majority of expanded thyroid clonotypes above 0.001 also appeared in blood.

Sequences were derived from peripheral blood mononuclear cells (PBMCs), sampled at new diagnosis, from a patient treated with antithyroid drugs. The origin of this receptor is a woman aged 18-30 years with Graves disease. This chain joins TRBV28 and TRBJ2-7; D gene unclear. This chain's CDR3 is CASSLDPAFREQYF. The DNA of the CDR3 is TGTGCCAGCAGTTTAGACCCAGCATTTAGGGAGCAGTACTTC.